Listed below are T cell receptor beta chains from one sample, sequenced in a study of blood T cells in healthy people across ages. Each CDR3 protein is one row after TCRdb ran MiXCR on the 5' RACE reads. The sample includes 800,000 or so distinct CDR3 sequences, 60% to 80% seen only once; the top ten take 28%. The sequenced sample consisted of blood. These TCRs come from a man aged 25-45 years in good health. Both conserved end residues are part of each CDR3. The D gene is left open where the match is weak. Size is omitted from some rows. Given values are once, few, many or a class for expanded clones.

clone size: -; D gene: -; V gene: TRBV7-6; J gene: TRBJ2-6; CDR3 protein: CASSLADSFSGANVLTF; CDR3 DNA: TGTGCCAGCAGCTTAGCGGACAGTTTCTCTGGGGCCAACGTCCTGACTTTC
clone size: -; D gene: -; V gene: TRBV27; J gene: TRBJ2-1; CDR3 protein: CASSPLRGEQFF; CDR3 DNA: TGTGCCAGCAGCCCGCTTAGAGGTGAGCAGTTCTTC
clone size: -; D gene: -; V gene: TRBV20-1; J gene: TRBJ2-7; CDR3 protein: CSAPMAYEQYF; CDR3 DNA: TGCAGTGCTCCAATGGCCTACGAGCAGTACTTC
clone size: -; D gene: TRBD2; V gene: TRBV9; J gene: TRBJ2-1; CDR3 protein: CASSVASGGLGERFF; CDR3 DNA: TGTGCCAGCAGCGTAGCTAGCGGGGGGCTCGGTGAGCGGTTCTTC
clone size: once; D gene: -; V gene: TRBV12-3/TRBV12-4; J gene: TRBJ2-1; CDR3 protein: CASSSVDQFF; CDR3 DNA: TGTGCCAGCAGTTCTGTGGATCAGTTCTTC
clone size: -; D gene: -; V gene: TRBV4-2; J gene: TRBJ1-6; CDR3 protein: CASSLKQNTGSSSPLHF; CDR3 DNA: TGTGCCAGCAGCCTCAAACAAAATACAGGCTCGAGTTCACCCCTCCACTTT
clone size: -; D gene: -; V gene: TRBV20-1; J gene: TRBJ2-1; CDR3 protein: CSAGIHSGGYEQFF; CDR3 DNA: TGCAGTGCTGGTATTCACAGCGGTGGCTACGAGCAGTTCTTC
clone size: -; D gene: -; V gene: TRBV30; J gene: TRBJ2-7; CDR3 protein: CASRGGQNYEQYF; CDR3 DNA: TGTGCCTCTAGGGGGGGGCAGAACTACGAGCAGTACTTC
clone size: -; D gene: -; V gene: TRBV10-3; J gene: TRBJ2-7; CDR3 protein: CAISDATANSYEQYF; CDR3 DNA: TGTGCCATCAGTGACGCCACGGCGAACTCCTACGAGCAGTACTTC
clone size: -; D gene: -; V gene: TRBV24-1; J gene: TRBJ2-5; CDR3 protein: CATSDLDGPSETQYF; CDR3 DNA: TGTGCCACCAGTGACCTAGACGGACCCTCAGAGACCCAGTACTTC
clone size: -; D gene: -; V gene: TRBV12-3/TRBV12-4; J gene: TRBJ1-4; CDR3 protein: CASRGEKLFF; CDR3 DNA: TGTGCCAGCAGGGGAGAAAAACTGTTTTTT
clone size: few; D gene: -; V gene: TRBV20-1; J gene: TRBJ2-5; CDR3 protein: CSARDYYKGPQETQYF; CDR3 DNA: TGCAGTGCTAGAGATTATTACAAGGGTCCCCAAGAGACCCAGTACTTC
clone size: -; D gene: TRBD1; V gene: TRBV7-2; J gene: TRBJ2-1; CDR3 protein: CASSLEQGAWNEQFF; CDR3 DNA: TGTGCCAGCAGCTTAGAGCAGGGGGCGTGGAATGAGCAGTTCTTC
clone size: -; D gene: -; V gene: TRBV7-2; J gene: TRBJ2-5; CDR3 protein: CASSPQAASYGQYF; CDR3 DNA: TGTGCCAGCAGCCCACAAGCGGCCTCCTACGGGCAGTACTTC
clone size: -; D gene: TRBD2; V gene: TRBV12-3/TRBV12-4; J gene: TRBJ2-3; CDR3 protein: CASRQSGGADTQYF; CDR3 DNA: TGTGCCTCTCGCCAAAGCGGGGGGGCGGATACGCAGTATTTT
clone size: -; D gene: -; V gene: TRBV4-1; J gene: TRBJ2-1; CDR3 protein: CASSQVPGVGNEQFF; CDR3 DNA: TGCGCCAGCAGCCAAGTTCCCGGGGTTGGGAATGAGCAGTTCTTC
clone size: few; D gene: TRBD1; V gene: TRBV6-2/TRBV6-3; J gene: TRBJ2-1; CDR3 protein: CASSYPDRVNNEQFF; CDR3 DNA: TGTGCCAGCAGTTACCCGGACAGGGTAAACAATGAGCAGTTCTTC
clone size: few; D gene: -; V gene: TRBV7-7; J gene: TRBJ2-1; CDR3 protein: CASSLDYYNEQFF; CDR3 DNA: TGTGCCAGCAGCTTAGACTACTACAATGAGCAGTTCTTC
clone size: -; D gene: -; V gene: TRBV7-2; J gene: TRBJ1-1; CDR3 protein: CASSLQSYGGRTEAFF; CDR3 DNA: TGTGCCAGCAGCTTACAATCGTATGGGGGGAGGACTGAAGCTTTCTTT
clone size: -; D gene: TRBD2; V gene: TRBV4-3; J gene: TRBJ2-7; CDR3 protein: CASSQGGLAGNEQYF; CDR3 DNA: TGCGCCAGCAGCCAAGGGGGACTAGCGGGGAACGAGCAGTACTTC
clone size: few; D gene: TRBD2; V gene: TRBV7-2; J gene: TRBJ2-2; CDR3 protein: CASSLREPRTGELFF; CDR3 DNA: TGTGCCAGCAGCTTGCGGGAGCCTAGGACCGGGGAGCTGTTTTTT
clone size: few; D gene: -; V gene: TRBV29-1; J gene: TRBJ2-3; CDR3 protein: CSAGTNTDTQYF; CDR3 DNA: TGCAGCGCCGGGACCAACACAGATACGCAGTATTTT
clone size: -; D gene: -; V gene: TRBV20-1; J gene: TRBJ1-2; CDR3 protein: CSATPGSDSYNYGYTF; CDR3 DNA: TGCAGTGCCACACCCGGATCGGACAGCTATAACTATGGCTACACCTTC
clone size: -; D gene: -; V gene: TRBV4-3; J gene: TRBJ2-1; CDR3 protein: CASSQTAGPYNEQFF; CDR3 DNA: TGCGCCAGCAGCCAAACGGCGGGGCCCTACAATGAGCAGTTCTTC
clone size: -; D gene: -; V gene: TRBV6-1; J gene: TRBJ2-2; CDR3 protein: CASTVLGIDLFTGELFF; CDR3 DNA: TGTGCCAGCACCGTACTGGGGATAGATCTATTCACCGGGGAGCTGTTTTTT
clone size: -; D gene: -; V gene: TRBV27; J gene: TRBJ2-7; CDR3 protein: CASSLWGGDINNEQYF; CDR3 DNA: TGTGCCAGCAGTTTATGGGGAGGGGACATAAACAATGAGCAGTACTTC
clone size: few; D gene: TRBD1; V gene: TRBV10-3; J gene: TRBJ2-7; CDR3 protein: CAISESGTGVAEQYF; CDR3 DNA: TGTGCCATCAGTGAGTCGGGGACAGGGGTAGCCGAGCAGTACTTC
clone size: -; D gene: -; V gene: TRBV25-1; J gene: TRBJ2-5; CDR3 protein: CASSEFLGETQYF; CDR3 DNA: TGTGCCAGCAGTGAGTTTCTAGGAGAGACCCAGTACTTC
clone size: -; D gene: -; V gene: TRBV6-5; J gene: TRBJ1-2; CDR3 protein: CASTDQPVDGYTF; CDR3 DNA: TGTGCCAGCACCGATCAACCCGTGGATGGCTACACCTTC
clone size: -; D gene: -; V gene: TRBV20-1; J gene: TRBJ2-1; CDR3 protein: CSAHPGVEQFF; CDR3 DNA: TGCAGTGCTCATCCGGGAGTTGAGCAGTTCTTC
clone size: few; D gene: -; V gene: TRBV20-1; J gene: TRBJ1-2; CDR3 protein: CSANPPYGYTF; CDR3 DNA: TGCAGTGCTAACCCTCCTTATGGCTACACCTTC
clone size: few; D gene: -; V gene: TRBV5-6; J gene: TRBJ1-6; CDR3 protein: CASSLVKGRSPLHF; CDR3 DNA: TGTGCCAGCAGCTTAGTAAAGGGGCGTTCACCCCTCCACTTT
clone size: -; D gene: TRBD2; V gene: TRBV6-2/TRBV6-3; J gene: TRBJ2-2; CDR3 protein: CASSTGTSGHLSVIGELFF; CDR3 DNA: TGTGCCAGCAGCACCGGGACTAGCGGTCATTTGTCAGTGATTGGGGAGCTGTTTTTT
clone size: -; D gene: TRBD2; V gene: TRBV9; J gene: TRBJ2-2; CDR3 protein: CASSAGLAATGELFF; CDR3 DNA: TGTGCCAGCAGCGCGGGACTAGCTGCCACCGGGGAGCTGTTTTTT
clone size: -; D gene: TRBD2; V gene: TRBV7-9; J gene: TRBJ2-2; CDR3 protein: CASSLALAGDPNTGELFF; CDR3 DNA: TGTGCCAGCAGCTTAGCTCTAGCGGGGGACCCGAACACCGGGGAGCTGTTTTTT
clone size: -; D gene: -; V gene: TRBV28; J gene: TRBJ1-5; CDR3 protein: CASSLRTASNQPQHF; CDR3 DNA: TGTGCCAGCAGTTTAAGGACAGCCTCCAATCAGCCCCAGCATTTT
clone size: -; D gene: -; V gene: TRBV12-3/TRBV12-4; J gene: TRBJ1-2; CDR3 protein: CASSFDGLNGYTF; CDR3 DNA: TGTGCCAGCAGTTTTGACGGGCTAAATGGCTACACCTTC
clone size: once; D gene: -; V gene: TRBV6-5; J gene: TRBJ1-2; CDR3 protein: CASGSGTGYTF; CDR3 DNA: TGTGCCAGCGGATCCGGGACTGGCTACACCTTC
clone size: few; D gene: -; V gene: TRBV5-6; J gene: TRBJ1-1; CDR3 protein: CASSLPQGPLNTEAFF; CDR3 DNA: TGTGCCAGCAGCTTGCCTCAGGGTCCCCTGAACACTGAAGCTTTCTTT
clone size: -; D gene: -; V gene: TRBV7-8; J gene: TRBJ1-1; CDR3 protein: CASSSFGRTEAFF; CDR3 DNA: TGTGCCAGCAGCTCTTTCGGCCGGACTGAAGCTTTCTTT
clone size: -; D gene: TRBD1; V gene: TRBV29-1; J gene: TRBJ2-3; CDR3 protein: CSVEGQGYSDTQYF; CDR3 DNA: TGCAGCGTTGAGGGACAGGGGTATTCAGATACGCAGTATTTT
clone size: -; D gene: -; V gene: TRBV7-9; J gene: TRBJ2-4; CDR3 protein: CASSTGEREDIQYF; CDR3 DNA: TGTGCCAGCAGCACCGGGGAAAGGGAGGACATTCAGTACTTC
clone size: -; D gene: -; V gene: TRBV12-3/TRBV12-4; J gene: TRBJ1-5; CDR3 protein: CASSLPGPYRNQPQHF; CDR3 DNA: TGTGCCAGCAGTCTTCCGGGACCTTATAGGAATCAGCCCCAGCATTTT
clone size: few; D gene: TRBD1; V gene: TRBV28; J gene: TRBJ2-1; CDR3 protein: CASSPPGQGAGSYNEQFF; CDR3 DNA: TGTGCCAGCAGTCCTCCGGGACAGGGGGCGGGATCCTACAATGAGCAGTTCTTC
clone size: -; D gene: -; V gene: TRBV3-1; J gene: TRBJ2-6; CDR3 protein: CASSQKRGGGSGANVLTF; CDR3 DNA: TGTGCCAGCAGCCAAAAGCGTGGGGGAGGCTCTGGGGCCAACGTCCTGACTTTC
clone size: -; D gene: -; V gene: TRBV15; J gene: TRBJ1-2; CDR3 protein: CATSRDEIYRTNYGYTF; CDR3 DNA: TGTGCCACCAGCAGAGATGAGATATACAGGACCAACTATGGCTACACCTTC
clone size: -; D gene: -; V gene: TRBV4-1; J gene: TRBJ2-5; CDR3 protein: CASSQYLQETQYF; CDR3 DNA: TGCGCCAGCAGCCAGTATCTCCAAGAGACCCAGTACTTC
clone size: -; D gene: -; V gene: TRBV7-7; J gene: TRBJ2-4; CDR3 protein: CASTPGVKNIQYF; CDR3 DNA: TGTGCCAGCACCCCAGGGGTCAAAAACATTCAGTACTTC
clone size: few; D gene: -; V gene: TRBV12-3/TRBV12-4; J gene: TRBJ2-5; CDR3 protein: CASSVPGDPETQYF; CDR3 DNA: TGTGCCAGCAGTGTCCCAGGAGACCCAGAGACCCAGTACTTC
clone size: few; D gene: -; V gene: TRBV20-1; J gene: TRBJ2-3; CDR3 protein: CSARRRGATDTQYF; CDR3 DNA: TGCAGTGCCCGACGGCGGGGCGCGACAGATACGCAGTATTTT
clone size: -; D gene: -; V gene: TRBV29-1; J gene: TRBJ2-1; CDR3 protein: CSVDRQAYNEQFF; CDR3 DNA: TGCAGCGTTGACCGACAGGCGTACAATGAGCAGTTCTTC
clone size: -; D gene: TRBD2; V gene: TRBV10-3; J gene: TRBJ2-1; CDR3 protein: CAIANLFGGGASESYNEQFF; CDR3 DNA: TGTGCCATCGCAAATTTGTTCGGCGGGGGGGCCAGTGAATCCTACAATGAGCAGTTCTTC
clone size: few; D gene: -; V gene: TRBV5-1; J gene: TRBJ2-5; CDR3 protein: CASSLTPRTAQETQYF; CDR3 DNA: TGCGCCAGCAGCCTTACCCCTCGGACAGCACAAGAGACCCAGTACTTC
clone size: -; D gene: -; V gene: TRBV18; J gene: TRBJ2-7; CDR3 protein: CASSPIQGGEQYF; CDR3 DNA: TGTGCCAGCTCGCCGATACAGGGAGGCGAGCAGTACTTC